These 27 T cell receptor beta chains were sequenced from one sample in a study of blood T cells in healthy people across ages. A J-beta primer mix and a sample-barcoded 5' primer were used in a second PCR of roughly 7 to 12 cycles. TCRdb re-analysed the 5' RACE reads in MiXCR, keeping a single row per CDR3 protein. The sample records hundreds of thousands of distinct CDR3 sequences, approximately 52% being singletons. Sequenced sample: blood. The source of these receptors is a woman of 80 years or more in good health.

The chain is built from TRBV20-1 and TRBJ2-7; D is perhaps TRBD1 (6 bases). The CDR3 has 12 amino acids. V was clipped by 1 base and J by 4 bases, with 8 bases between them. Per germline, CDR1 DFQATT and CDR2 SNEGSKA (reference sequence). DNA of the CDR3: TGCAGTGCTAGAGTGAGGGGGTACGAGCAGTACTTC. Residues: CSARVRGYEQYF.

This clonotype was detected a few times. The V gene is TRBV29-1, the J gene TRBJ2-5; D is possibly TRBD1 or TRBD2 (5 bases each). This CDR3 region has 12 residues. The V and J ends lost 1 base and 3 bases respectively, with 6 bases between them. Germline CDR1 is SQVTM and CDR2 is ANQGSEA. CDR3 bases: TGCAGCGTTGAAGGAGGGGAAGAGACCCAGTACTTC. Amino acids: CSVEGGEETQYF.

J is TRBJ2-5 and V is TRBV11-1; no definite D call. Trimming removed 6 bases from V and 7 bases from J, with 15 bases in between. This CDR3 region has 13 residues. The germline CDR1 and CDR2 sequences are SGHAT and FQDESV (reference sequence). The CDR3 coding sequence is TGTGCCAGCAGTTCTGGACGTCCCGGGACCCAGTACTTC. This encodes CASSSGRPGTQYF.

DNA of the CDR3: TGCAGTGCTAGTATGTGGAGGGGCAGGTACCAAGAGACCCAGTACTTC. Protein sequence: CSASMWRGRYQETQYF. J is TRBJ2-5 and V is TRBV20-1, with TRBD2 as a possible D gene (6 bases). The V end was cut by 3 bases, the J end by 0 bases, with 17 bases between. CDR3 size: 16 residues. From germline, CDR1 is DFQATT and CDR2 SNEGSKA (reference sequence).

This clonotype was counted a few times. The rearrangement uses TRBV4-2 and TRBJ1-2; D is ambiguous. Germline CDR1 is LGHNA and CDR2 is YNFKEQ. With 0 bases removed from V and 5 bases from J, the gap between germline ends came to 10 bases. CDR3 length: 14 amino acids. The CDR3 is CASSQDVFIYGYTF. CDR3 bases: TGTGCCAGCAGCCAAGACGTCTTTATTTATGGCTACACCTTC.

Comments on this clonotype: A read error may be the cause here, since a much bigger clone is one base away. The V call is TRBV14, the J call TRBJ2-7; no firm D call. The CDR3 sequence is 16 residues long. V was pared by 7 bases and J by 7 bases, with 26 bases between. Germline CDR1 is SGHDN and CDR2 is FVKESK. CDR3 protein: CASTDLRGGIYNEQYF. The CDR3 nucleotides are TGTGCCAGCACCGATTTAAGAGGTGGAATCTACAATGAGCAGTACTTC. The complete variable domain, with remaining parts taken from reference TRBV14 and TRBJ2-7, reads EAGVTQFPSHSVIEKGQTVTLRCDPISGHDNLYWYRRVMGKEIKFLLHFVKESKQDESGMPNNRFLAERTGGTYSTLKVQPAELEDSGVYFCASTDLRGGIYNEQYFGPGTRLTVT.

On this clonotype: A much larger clone differs by one base, so this may be a read error. V is TRBV6-5 and J is TRBJ2-1, with D uncertain. Germline V CDR1 and CDR2: MNHEY, SVGAGI. This CDR3 is 13 amino acids long. CDR3 in DNA: TGTGCCAGCAGTGACTCAAGGGCGCGGGAGCAGTTCTTC. It specifies CASSDSRAREQFF.

The genes are TRBV20-1 and TRBJ1-2, with D possibly matching TRBD1 (5 bases). The CDR3 runs 13 residues. Deletions cut 5 bases from V and 2 bases from J, with 12 bases between. Germline V gene sequence: CDR1 DFQATT, CDR2 SNEGSKA (reference sequence). CDR3 coding DNA: TGCAGTGCTGCCGGGACGGAGAACTATGGCTACACCTTC. Translation gives CSAAGTENYGYTF.

The chain has TRBV7-9 and TRBJ2-5; D is possibly TRBD2 (5 bases). The better agreement between TRBJ2-7 and the DNA end casts doubt on the J call. CDR3 size: 12 residues. Germline V gene data show CDR1 as SEHNR and CDR2 as FQNEAQ (reference sequence). In DNA, the CDR3 is TGTGCCAGCAGCCTCACTAGTCACGAGCAGTACTTC. Protein sequence: CASSLTSHEQYF.

The rearrangement joins TRBV5-1 to TRBJ2-1, with D maybe TRBD2 (5 bases). The CDR3 runs to 14 residues. Germline V gives CDR1 SGHRS, CDR2 YFSETQ. The V gene lost 9 bases and the J gene lost 4 bases, with 17 bases spanning the gap. CDR3 protein: CATTDPGSYNEQFF. CDR3 in DNA: TGCGCCACCACAGATCCTGGGAGTTACAATGAGCAGTTCTTC. Full variable domain (missing parts from reference TRBV5-1 and TRBJ2-1): KAGVTQTPRYLIKTRGQQVTLSCSPISGHRSVSWYQQTPGQGLQFLFEYFSETQRNKGNFPGRFSGRQFSNSRSEMNVSTLELGDSALYLCATTDPGSYNEQFFGPGTRLTVL.

About this clonotype: A much more abundant neighbour one base away suggests this may be a read error. V is TRBV5-1 and J is TRBJ1-2; 11 bases match TRBD1. The germline V gene has CDR1 SGHRS and CDR2 YFSETQ. This CDR3 comprises 17 residues. DNA of the CDR3: TGCCCCAGCAGCCCCGGACAGGGGGCCTACGGAAACTATGGCTACACCTTC. Translation: CPSSPGQGAYGNYGYTF.

This clonotype was seen more than once but under ten times. Being one base from a much bigger clone, this may be a read error. CDR3 protein: CASSLYSGGALATRYF. DNA for the CDR3: TGTGCCAGCAGCTTATATTCCGGGGGCGCACTAGCGACCCGGTACTTC. The chain has TRBV7-2 and TRBJ2-7, with D maybe TRBD2 (7 bases). Trimming removed 2 bases from V and 12 bases from J, with 26 bases in between. This CDR3 region has 16 residues. Per the germline V gene, CDR1 is SGHTA and CDR2 is FQGNSA.

The chain uses TRBV6-6 and TRBJ1-4, with TRBD1 matching 7 bases. CDR3 length: 14 amino acids. Germline V CDR1 and CDR2: MNHNY, SVGAGI (reference sequence). The ends lost 2 bases at V and 7 bases at J; junction bases unmatched: 4. In nucleotides, the CDR3 is TGTGCCAGCAGTTACCCCGGACAGGTTGAAAAACTGTTTTTT. It yields the protein CASSYPGQVEKLFF.

The V gene is TRBV5-1, the J gene TRBJ1-1; D unclear. The CDR3 extends over 18 amino acids. Germline V gene lookup returns CDR1 SGHRS and CDR2 YFSETQ. V was cut by 0 bases and J by 0 bases, with 18 bases left in between. CDR3 coding DNA: TGCGCCAGCAGCTTGGTAGGTCGAGGGTCGGGTATGAACACTGAAGCTTTCTTT. Protein product: CASSLVGRGSGMNTEAFF.

The chain joins TRBV11-2 to TRBJ2-1; 8 positions agree with TRBD2. Germline lookup yields CDR1 SGHAT and CDR2 FQNNGV. CDR3 size: 15 residues. Trimming took 5 bases from V and 9 from J; bases not matched to a gene: 12. The CDR3 reads CASSNRGGPAAEQFF. CDR3 nucleotide sequence: TGTGCCAGCAGCAATCGGGGGGGCCCTGCGGCTGAGCAGTTCTTC.

The J gene is TRBJ2-2, the V gene TRBV29-1, with D unclear. V was cut by 6 bases and J by 0 bases, with 11 bases left in between. Germline values: CDR1 SQVTM, CDR2 ANQGSEA. This CDR3 has 14 amino acids. The DNA for the CDR3 is TGCAGCGTCGGCAACCCAACGAACACCGGGGAGCTGTTTTTT. Protein: CSVGNPTNTGELFF.

The chain couples TRBV20-1 to TRBJ2-3, with 15 bases lining up with TRBD2. The J segment lost 11 bases and the V segment lost 6 bases, leaving 9 bases of the junction unmatched. Per the germline V gene, CDR1 is DFQATT and CDR2 is SNEGSKA (reference sequence). The CDR3 has 14 residues. The CDR3 region is CSAARTSGRAMQYF. In nucleotides, the CDR3 is TGCAGTGCGGCCCGGACTAGCGGGAGGGCCATGCAGTATTTT.

This chain joins TRBV5-1 and TRBJ2-5; D unclear. The end of the DNA is better explained by TRBJ2-7, so the J call may be wrong. Germline V gene lookup returns CDR1 SGHRS and CDR2 YFSETQ. This CDR3 contains 13 residues. CDR3 in DNA: TGCGCCAGCAGTTTGTTGGGTTACCGCGAGCAGTACTTC. Translating it yields CASSLLGYREQYF.

Worth noting for this clonotype: A clone one base away is much larger, so this may be a read error. This chain connects TRBV20-1 to TRBJ2-5; tentatively, D is TRBD1 or TRBD2 (5 bases each). Near its end, the DNA agrees better with TRBJ2-1, so the J call may be wrong. Germline V CDR1 and CDR2: DFQATT, SNEGSKA (reference sequence). This CDR3 has 15 residues. Written as DNA, the CDR3 is TGCAGTGCTAGAGATGCAGAAAGGGACCAAGAGACCCAGTTCTTC. This gives the protein CSARDAERDQETQFF.

The chain is built from TRBV7-3 and TRBJ2-1, with D maybe TRBD2 (5 bases). Deletions cut 5 bases from V and 9 bases from J, with 14 bases between. This CDR3 is 13 amino acids long. CDR1 is SGHTA and CDR2 is FQGTGA in the germline V gene. CDR3 protein: CASSLTREVEQFF. The CDR3 DNA reads as TGTGCCAGCAGCCTTACTAGAGAGGTTGAGCAGTTCTTC.

Concerning this clonotype: This may be a read error: a much more frequent sequence differs by one nucleotide. The chain is built from TRBV11-1 and TRBJ2-1, with D perhaps TRBD1 or TRBD2 (5 bases each). This CDR3 is built from 12 residues. Germline CDR1 reads SGHAT; CDR2 reads FQDESV (reference sequence). The CDR3 region has the DNA TGTGCCAGGGATAAGGGGAGCAATGGGCAGTTCTTC. As protein: CARDKGSNGQFF.

The table lists this clonotype with a few counts. This chain uses TRBV28 with TRBJ2-1; D possibly corresponds to TRBD2 (6 bases). There are 16 residues in the CDR3. Trimming cost V 4 bases and J 1 base, with 14 bases left between them. Germline values: CDR1 MDHEN, CDR2 SYDVKM. The CDR3 nucleotides read TGTGCCAGCAGTTCCCAGACTAGTTTTTCCTACAATGAGCAGTTCTTC. Translated, it gives CASSSQTSFSYNEQFF.

The genes are TRBV10-3 and TRBJ2-3, with 8 positions matching TRBD2. The V gene end was trimmed by 7 bases and the J gene end by 5 bases; junction bases not matched to a gene: 2. Germline lookup yields CDR1 ENHRY and CDR2 SYGVKD. The CDR3 contains 12 residues. DNA of the CDR3: TGTGCCATCACTGCGGGGGGAGATACGCAGTATTTT. It specifies CAITAGGDTQYF.

This clonotype was observed at least ten times. The chain joins TRBV7-2 to TRBJ2-5; tentatively, D is TRBD1 (6 bases). Germline V gene data show CDR1 as SGHTA and CDR2 as FQGNSA. V lost 4 bases, J lost 5 bases, and 11 bases lay in between. The CDR3 consists of 13 residues. CDR3 loop: CASSSQGIETQYF. CDR3 in DNA: TGTGCCAGCAGCTCTCAGGGGATCGAGACCCAGTACTTC.

The sample holds many counts of this clonotype. The rearrangement uses TRBV5-1 and TRBJ2-1; D is tentatively TRBD1 or TRBD2 (5 bases each). The V and J ends lost 0 bases and 6 bases respectively, with 13 bases between them. The CDR3 is made up of 15 amino acids. Germline V gene sequence: CDR1 SGHRS, CDR2 YFSETQ. The CDR3 loop is CASSLVAVRGNEQFF. CDR3 in DNA: TGCGCCAGCAGCTTGGTGGCAGTGAGGGGCAATGAGCAGTTCTTC.

This clonotype showed up just a few times. The V call is TRBV7-2, the J call TRBJ2-5; TRBD2 matches 11 bases. The CDR3 length is 16 residues. The J segment lost 1 base and the V segment lost 8 bases, leaving 9 bases of the junction unmatched. Per germline, CDR1 SGHTA and CDR2 FQGNSA. The CDR3 is CASSPRLAGGQETQYF. In nucleotides, the CDR3 is TGTGCCAGCTCACCCCGCCTAGCGGGAGGCCAAGAGACCCAGTACTTC.

This clonotype was picked up many times. The rearrangement joins TRBV24-1 to TRBJ2-5; TRBD2 agrees at 9 bases. The V segment lost 6 bases and the J segment 7 bases; nucleotides outside the gene matches: 8. This CDR3 region has 14 residues. Germline CDR1 and CDR2: KGHDR and SFDVKD. CDR3 amino acids: CATSPSGATGTQYF. As DNA, the CDR3 is TGTGCCACCAGTCCTAGCGGGGCCACCGGGACCCAGTACTTC.